This T cell receptor (beta chain) was identified in a study of cytomegalovirus exposure and HLA in healthy donors. PCR was performed using 60 Vbeta and 13 Jbeta primers. TCRdb's table, derived via immunoSEQ multiplex PCR, lists solely in-frame clones and lacks some. Of roughly 200,000 clones in the sample, around three quarters were seen once. CDR1 MGHRA and CDR2 YSYEKL come from the germline V gene. The length of the CDR3 is 15 residues. Trimming removed 1 base from V and 7 bases from J; junction bases left unmatched: 7. The clonotype comes from a man in his forties in good health and CMV-seronegative. What was sequenced was PBMCs. This chain links TRBV4-1 with TRBJ2-7; 10 bases align to TRBD1. Here the CDR3 reads CASSQGPGQGREQYF. The CDR3 DNA is TGCGCCAGCAGCCAAGGGCCGGGACAGGGGAGGGAGCAGTACTTC.